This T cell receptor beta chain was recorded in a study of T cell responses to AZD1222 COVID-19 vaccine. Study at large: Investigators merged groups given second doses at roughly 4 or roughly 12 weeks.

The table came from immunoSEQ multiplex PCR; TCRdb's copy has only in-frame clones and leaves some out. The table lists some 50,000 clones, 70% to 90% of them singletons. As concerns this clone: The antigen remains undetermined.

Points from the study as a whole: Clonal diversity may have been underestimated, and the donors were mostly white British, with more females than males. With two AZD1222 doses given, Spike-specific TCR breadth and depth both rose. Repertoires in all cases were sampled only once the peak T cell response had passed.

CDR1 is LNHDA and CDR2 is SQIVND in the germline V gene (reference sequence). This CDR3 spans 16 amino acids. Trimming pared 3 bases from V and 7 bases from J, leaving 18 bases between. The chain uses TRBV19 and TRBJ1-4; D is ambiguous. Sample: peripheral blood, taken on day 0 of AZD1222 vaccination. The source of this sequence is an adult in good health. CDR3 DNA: TGTGCCAGTAGTATGGGAGGGCTCGCCACGGGTGAAAAACTGTTTTTT. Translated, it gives CASSMGGLATGEKLFF.